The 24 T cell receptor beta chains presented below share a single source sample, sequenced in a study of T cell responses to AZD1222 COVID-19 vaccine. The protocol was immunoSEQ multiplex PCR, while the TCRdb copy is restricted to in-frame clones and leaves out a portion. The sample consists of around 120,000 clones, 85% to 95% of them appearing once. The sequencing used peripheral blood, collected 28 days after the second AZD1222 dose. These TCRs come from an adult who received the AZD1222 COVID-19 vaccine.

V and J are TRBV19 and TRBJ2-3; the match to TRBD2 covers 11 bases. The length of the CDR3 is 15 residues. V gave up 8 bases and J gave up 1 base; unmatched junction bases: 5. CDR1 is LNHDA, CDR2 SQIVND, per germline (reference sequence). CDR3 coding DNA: TGTGCCAGTCAAACTAGCGGGGGTCGCACAGATACGCAGTATTTT. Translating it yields CASQTSGGRTDTQYF.

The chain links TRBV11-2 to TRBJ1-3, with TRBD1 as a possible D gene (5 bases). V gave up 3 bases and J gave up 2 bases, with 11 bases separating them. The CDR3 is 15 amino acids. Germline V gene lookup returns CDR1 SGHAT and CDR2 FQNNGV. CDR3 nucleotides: TGTGCCAGCAGCTTGGGGAGGGGCGCTGGAAACACCATATATTTT. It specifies CASSLGRGAGNTIYF.

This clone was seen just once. The CDR3 coding sequence is TGTGCCAGCAGTTTATATGGGGGGCGCCCCCTGAACACTGAAGCTTTCTTT. Translated, it gives CASSLYGGRPLNTEAFF. The chain combines TRBV27 with TRBJ1-1, with D maybe TRBD1 (6 bases). Trimming shortened V by 1 base and J by 0 bases, and 15 bases separated the two germline ends. This CDR3 is 17 amino acids long. Germline CDR1 is MNHEY and CDR2 is SMNVEV (reference sequence).

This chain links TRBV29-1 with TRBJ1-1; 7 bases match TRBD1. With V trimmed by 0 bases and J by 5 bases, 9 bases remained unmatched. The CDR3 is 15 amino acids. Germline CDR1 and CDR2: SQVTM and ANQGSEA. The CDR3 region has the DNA TGCAGCGTTGAAGATCAGGGGGGGCGCGGAACTGAAGCTTTCTTT. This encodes CSVEDQGGRGTEAFF.

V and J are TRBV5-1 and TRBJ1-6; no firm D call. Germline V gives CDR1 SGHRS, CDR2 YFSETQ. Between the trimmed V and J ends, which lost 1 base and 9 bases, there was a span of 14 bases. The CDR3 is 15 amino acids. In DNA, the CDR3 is TGCGCCAGCAGCTTGATTTCCGGAGGTGGTTCACCCCTCCACTTT. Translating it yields CASSLISGGGSPLHF. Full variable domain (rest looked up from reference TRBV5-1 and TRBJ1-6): KAGVTQTPRYLIKTRGQQVTLSCSPISGHRSVSWYQQTPGQGLQFLFEYFSETQRNKGNFPGRFSGRQFSNSRSEMNVSTLELGDSALYLCASSLISGGGSPLHFGNGTRLTVT.

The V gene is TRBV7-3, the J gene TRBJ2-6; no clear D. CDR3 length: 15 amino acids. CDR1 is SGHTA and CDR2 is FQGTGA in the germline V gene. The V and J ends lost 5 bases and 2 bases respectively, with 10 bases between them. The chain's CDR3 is CASSRLEAGANVLTF. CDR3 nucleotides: TGTGCCAGCAGCCGCTTAGAGGCTGGGGCCAACGTCCTGACTTTC.

This CDR3 is CASSSSSTPAYEQYF. The CDR3 DNA reads TGTGCCAGCAGCTCATCTTCAACACCAGCCTACGAGCAGTACTTC. The gene calls are TRBV7-9 and TRBJ2-7; no clear D. Germline V gene sequence: CDR1 SEHNR, CDR2 FQNEAQ (reference sequence). CDR3 length: 15 residues. V gave up 4 bases and J gave up 2 bases, with 15 bases separating them.

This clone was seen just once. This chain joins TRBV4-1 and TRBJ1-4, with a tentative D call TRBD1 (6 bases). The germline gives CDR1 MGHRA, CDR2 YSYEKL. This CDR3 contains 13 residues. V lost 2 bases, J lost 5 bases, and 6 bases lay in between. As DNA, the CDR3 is TGCGCCAGCAGCCAAACAGGGAATGAAAAACTGTTTTTT. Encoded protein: CASSQTGNEKLFF.

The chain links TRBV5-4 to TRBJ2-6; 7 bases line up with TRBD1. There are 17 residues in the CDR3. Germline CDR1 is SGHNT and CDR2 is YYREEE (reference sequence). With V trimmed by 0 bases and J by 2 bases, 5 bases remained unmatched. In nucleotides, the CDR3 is TGTGCCAGCAGCTTGGCCCCAGGGGGTGCTGGGGCCAACGTCCTGACTTTC. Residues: CASSLAPGGAGANVLTF.

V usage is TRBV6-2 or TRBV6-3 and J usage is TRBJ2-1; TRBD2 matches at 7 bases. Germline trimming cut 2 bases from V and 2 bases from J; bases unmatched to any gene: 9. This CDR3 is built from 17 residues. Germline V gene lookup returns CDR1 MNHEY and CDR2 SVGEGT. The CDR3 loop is CASSYGGGRSTYNEQFF. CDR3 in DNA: TGTGCCAGCAGTTACGGTGGCGGGAGAAGCACCTACAATGAGCAGTTCTTC.

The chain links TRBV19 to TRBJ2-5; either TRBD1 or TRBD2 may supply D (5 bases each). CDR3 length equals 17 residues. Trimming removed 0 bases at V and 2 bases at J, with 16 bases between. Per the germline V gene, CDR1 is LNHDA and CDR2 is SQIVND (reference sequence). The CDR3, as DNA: TGTGCCAGTAGTATAGAGTTGGCTGAGGGGCTTCAAGAGACCCAGTACTTC. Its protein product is CASSIELAEGLQETQYF.

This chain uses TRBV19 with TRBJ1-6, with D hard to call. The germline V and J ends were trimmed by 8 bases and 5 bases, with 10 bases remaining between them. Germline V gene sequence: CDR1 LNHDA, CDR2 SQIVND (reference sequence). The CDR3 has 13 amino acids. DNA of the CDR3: TGTGCCAGTGGGGAGACGAATAATTCACCCCTCCACTTT. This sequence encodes CASGETNNSPLHF.

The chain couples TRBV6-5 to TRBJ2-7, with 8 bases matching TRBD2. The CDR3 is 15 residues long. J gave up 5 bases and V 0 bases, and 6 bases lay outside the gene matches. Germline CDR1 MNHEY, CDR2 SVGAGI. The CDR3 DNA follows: TGTGCCAGCAGTTACTCGATCGGGGGGGACCACGAGCAGTACTTC. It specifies CASSYSIGGDHEQYF.

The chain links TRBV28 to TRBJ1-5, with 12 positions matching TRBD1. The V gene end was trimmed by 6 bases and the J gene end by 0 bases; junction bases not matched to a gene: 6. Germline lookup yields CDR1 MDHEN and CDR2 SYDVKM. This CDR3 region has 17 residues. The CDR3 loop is CASRSRDRGRSNQPQHF. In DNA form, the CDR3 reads TGTGCCAGCAGATCCCGGGACAGGGGGCGTAGCAATCAGCCCCAGCATTTT.

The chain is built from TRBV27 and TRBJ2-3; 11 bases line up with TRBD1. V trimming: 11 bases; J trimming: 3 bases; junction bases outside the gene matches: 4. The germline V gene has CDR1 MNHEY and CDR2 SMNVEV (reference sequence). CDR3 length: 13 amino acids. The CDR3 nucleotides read TGTGCCGTCGGGGACAGGGGGACAGATACGCAGTATTTT. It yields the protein CAVGDRGTDTQYF.

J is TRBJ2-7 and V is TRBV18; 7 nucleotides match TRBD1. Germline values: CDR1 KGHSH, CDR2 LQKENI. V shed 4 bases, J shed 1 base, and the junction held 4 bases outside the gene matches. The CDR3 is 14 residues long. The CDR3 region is CASSQDRSSYEQYF. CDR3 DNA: TGTGCCAGCTCACAGGACAGGTCTTCCTACGAGCAGTACTTC.

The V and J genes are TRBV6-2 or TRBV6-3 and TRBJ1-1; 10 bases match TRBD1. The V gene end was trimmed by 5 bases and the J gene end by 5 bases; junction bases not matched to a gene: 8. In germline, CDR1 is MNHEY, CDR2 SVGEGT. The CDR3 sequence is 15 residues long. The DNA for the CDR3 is TGTGCCAGCAGTGACCTGGACAGGGGGGGAACTGAAGCTTTCTTT. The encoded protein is CASSDLDRGGTEAFF.

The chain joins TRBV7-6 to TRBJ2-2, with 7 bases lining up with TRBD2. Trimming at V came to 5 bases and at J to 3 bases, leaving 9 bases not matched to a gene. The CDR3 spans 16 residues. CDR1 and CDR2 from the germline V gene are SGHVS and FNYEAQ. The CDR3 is CASSPTSVAYTGELFF. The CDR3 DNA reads TGTGCCAGCAGCCCTACTAGCGTCGCGTACACCGGGGAGCTGTTTTTT.

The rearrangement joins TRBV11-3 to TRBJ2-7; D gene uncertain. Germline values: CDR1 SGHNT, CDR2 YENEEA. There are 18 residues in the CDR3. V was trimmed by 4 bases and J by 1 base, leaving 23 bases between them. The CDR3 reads CASSSKRDAAPRSYEQYF. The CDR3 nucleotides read TGTGCCAGCAGCTCTAAGAGAGACGCGGCCCCACGGTCCTACGAGCAGTACTTC.

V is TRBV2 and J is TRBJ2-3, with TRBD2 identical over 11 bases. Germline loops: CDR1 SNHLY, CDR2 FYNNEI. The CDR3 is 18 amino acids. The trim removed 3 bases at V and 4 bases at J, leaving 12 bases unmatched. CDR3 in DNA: TGTGCCAGCAGTGAGCTGCTAGCGGGGGGAACATACCCAGATACGCAGTATTTT. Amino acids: CASSELLAGGTYPDTQYF.

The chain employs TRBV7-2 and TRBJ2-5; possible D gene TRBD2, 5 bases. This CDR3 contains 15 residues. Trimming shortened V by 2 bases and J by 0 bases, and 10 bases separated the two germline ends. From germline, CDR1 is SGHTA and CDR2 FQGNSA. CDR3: CASSLSAGYQETQYF. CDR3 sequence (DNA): TGTGCCAGCAGCTTAAGCGCGGGTTACCAAGAGACCCAGTACTTC.

CDR3 in amino acids: CASSFRAGDGYTF. The DNA of the CDR3 is TGTGCCAGCAGCTTCCGGGCAGGGGACGGCTACACCTTC. This chain links TRBV3-1 (or the pseudogene TRBV3-2) with TRBJ1-2, with D maybe TRBD1 (6 bases). V gave up 5 bases and J gave up 8 bases, with 15 bases separating them. The CDR3 has 13 amino acids. Germline V lookup: CDR1 LGHDT, CDR2 YNNKEL (reference sequence).

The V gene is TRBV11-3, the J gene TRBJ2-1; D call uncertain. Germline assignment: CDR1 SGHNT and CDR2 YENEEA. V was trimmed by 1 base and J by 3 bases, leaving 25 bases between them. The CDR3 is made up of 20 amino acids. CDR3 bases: TGTGCCAGCAGCTTAGCGGAGAGTAGCAGCCAGACCGACGTCTACAATGAGCAGTTCTTC. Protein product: CASSLAESSSQTDVYNEQFF.

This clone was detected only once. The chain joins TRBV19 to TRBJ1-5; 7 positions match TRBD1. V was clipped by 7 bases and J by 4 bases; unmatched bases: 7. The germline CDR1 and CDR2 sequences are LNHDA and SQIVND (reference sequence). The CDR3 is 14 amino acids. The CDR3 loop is CASIQTGKNQPQHF. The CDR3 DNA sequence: TGTGCCAGTATCCAGACAGGGAAGAATCAGCCCCAGCATTTT.